These 11 T cell receptor beta chains were all obtained from the same sample, sequenced in a study of blood T cells in healthy people across ages. It was with a sample-barcoded 5' primer and a J-beta primer mix that a second PCR of roughly 7 to 12 cycles was run. TCRdb re-derived calls from the 5' RACE reads in MiXCR, one entry per CDR3 protein. There are roughly 800,000 distinct CDR3 sequences in the sample; 25% occur only once, and more than 3% lies in the top ten. Separately, the same data were catalogued under a study of T cells of mothers and their children.

Sequencing was performed on blood. The receptor source for this set is a boy aged 10-17 years in good health.

The genes are TRBV28 and TRBJ2-7; tentative D call: TRBD1 (5 bases). Trimming removed 2 bases from V and 6 bases from J, with 17 bases in between. CDR1 is MDHEN and CDR2 is SYDVKM in the germline V gene. The CDR3 length is 15 residues. The DNA of the CDR3 is TGTGCCAGCAGTTTAAGAAGTACAATAAGGGGCGAGCAGTACTTC. Protein sequence: CASSLRSTIRGEQYF.

The chain recombines TRBV4-1 with TRBJ1-1, with TRBD1 as a possible D gene (6 bases). The CDR3 consists of 17 residues. V lost 1 base and J lost 4, with 19 bases in between. CDR1 is MGHRA and CDR2 is YSYEKL in the germline V gene. The CDR3 reads CASSQVARTGSRTEAFF. In nucleotides, the CDR3 is TGCGCCAGCAGCCAAGTGGCGAGAACAGGGAGTCGCACTGAAGCTTTCTTT.

The chain is built from TRBV25-1 and TRBJ2-5; no definite D call. The J call may be mistaken, given a closer DNA end match to TRBJ2-7. The CDR3 consists of 12 residues. Germline V CDR1 and CDR2: MGHDK, SYGVNS. CDR3 region: CASSRRMGEQYF. Here the CDR3 DNA reads TGTGCCAGCAGTCGACGGATGGGCGAGCAGTACTTC.

The chain has TRBV7-2 and TRBJ1-2; maybe TRBD1 (6 bases). The germline gives CDR1 SGHTA, CDR2 FQGNSA. Between the trimmed V and J ends, which lost 5 bases and 4 bases, there was a span of 17 bases. The length of the CDR3 is 15 residues. This CDR3 is CASSRPGLGGYGYTF. In nucleotides, the CDR3 is TGTGCCAGCAGCCGCCCGGGGTTAGGGGGCTATGGCTACACCTTC.

This rearrangement joins TRBV6-6 to TRBJ1-2; possibly TRBD1 for D (6 bases). Germline V gives CDR1 MNHNY, CDR2 SVGAGI (reference sequence). The CDR3 has 14 amino acids. The ends were cut back, 6 bases at V and 8 bases at J, with 19 bases in the middle. CDR3 bases: TGTGCCAGCAGGAGGGGGGCGGTGAGGCCAGGCTACACCTTC. Translated, it gives CASRRGAVRPGYTF.

The CDR3: CASSLRELQYF. For the CDR3, the DNA is TGTGCCAGCAGCTTAAGGGAGCTGCAGTACTTC. This sequence joins TRBV11-2 and TRBJ2-5; a possible D gene is TRBD2 (5 bases). The CDR3 runs to 11 residues. V gave up 2 bases and J gave up 11 bases, with 9 bases separating them. The germline gives CDR1 SGHAT, CDR2 FQNNGV.

This rearrangement joins TRBV4-3 to TRBJ1-4; TRBD1 matches 8 bases. CDR3 length: 15 residues. CDR1 LGHNA and CDR2 YSLEER come from the germline V gene. The trim removed 2 bases at V and 7 bases at J, leaving 6 bases unmatched. CDR3 nucleotide sequence: TGCGCCAGCAGCCAATTGACAGGGGCGGGTGAAAAACTGTTTTTT. Translated: CASSQLTGAGEKLFF.

V is TRBV10-3 and J is TRBJ2-5; 9 bases map to TRBD2. From germline, CDR1 is ENHRY and CDR2 SYGVKD. V lost 10 bases and J lost 5; bases outside the gene matches: 11. The CDR3 is 14 amino acids. CDR3 residues: CATRRGGITETQYF. DNA for the CDR3: TGTGCCACCCGGCGGGGGGGCATCACGGAGACCCAGTACTTC.

This chain joins TRBV6-6 and TRBJ1-5; D uncertain. CDR3 length equals 12 residues. Trimming left V 5 bases short and J 9 bases short, with 11 bases between. CDR1 MNHNY and CDR2 SVGAGI come from the germline V gene (reference sequence). CDR3 DNA: TGTGCCAGCAGTCGACTGGAAGCGCCCCAGCATTTT. This gives the protein CASSRLEAPQHF.

The J gene is TRBJ1-1, the V gene TRBV6-1, with D uncertain. CDR1 is MNHNS, CDR2 SASEGT, per germline. The CDR3 has 13 amino acids. Trimming took off 6 bases at V and 2 bases at J, with 10 bases between the two ends. As DNA, the CDR3 is TGTGCCAGCAGCATTACCTACAACACTGAAGCTTTCTTT. Its protein product is CASSITYNTEAFF.

Note on this clonotype: The germline gene is not matched at one end of the junction; a read error may be the cause. The chain couples TRBV7-7 to TRBJ2-7, with 11 bases lining up with TRBD2. There are 15 residues in the CDR3. CDR1 and CDR2 from the germline V gene are SSHAT and FNYEAQ (reference sequence). The chain's CDR3 is CASSPGLAASYKQYF. The DNA for the CDR3 is TGTGCTAGCAGCCCGGGACTAGCGGCCTCCTACAAGCAGTACTTC.